These T cell receptor beta chains were read from a single sample in a study of T-cell memory formation after mild COVID-19. TCRdb ran MiXCR on the 5' RACE reads and lists one entry per CDR3 protein. The sample consists of 100,000 to 150,000 distinct CDR3 sequences, about 6% of them appearing once. The sequencing input was PBMCs or a T cell subset sorted from them (not recorded which). The receptors were gathered from an adult woman who had mild COVID-19 (a few samples of this study predate the infection). Cell type and time point are not known. Each CDR3 is given with its conserved first and last residue. D genes are given only for firm matches. Size tells how often a clone was seen (once, few, many) or the class of an expanded clone, and some rows leave it out.

J,V,D,size,DNA,CDR3
TRBJ2-7,TRBV20-1,TRBD1,many,TGCAGTGCTAGAGATATGGCAGGGGGAGCCTACGAGCAGTACTTC,CSARDMAGGAYEQYF
TRBJ2-7,TRBV20-1,TRBD2,few,TGCAGTGCTAGAGCCCTCGGACTAGCGATCCACGAGCAGTACTTC,CSARALGLAIHEQYF
TRBJ2-1,TRBV4-2,TRBD2,many,TGTGCCAGCAGGCCGGGGGGGCCAGATTACAATGAGCAGTTCTTC,CASRPGGPDYNEQFF
TRBJ1-6,TRBV10-3,-,many,TGTGCCATTAACGGGTACGTGGATTCACCCCTCCACTTT,CAINGYVDSPLHF
TRBJ2-7,TRBV20-1,-,-,TGCAGTGCTTTGCAAGACCCCTACGAGCAGTACTTC,CSALQDPYEQYF
TRBJ1-1,TRBV20-1,TRBD1,many,TGCAGTGCCAACCTCCCGGACAGGGCTACTGAAGCTTTCTTT,CSANLPDRATEAFF
TRBJ1-5,TRBV7-9,-,few,TGTGCCAGCAGCCGCGGGGAGGGATGGCAGCCCCAGCATTTT,CASSRGEGWQPQHF
TRBJ1-1,TRBV5-6,-,-,TGTGCCAGCAGCTACGGGAAATACACTGAAGCTTTCTTT,CASSYGKYTEAFF
TRBJ2-5,TRBV12-3/TRBV12-4,TRBD2,-,TGTGCCAGCAATCCGGCTAGCGGCCAAGAGACCCAGTACTTC,CASNPASGQETQYF
TRBJ1-2,TRBV2,-,-,TGTGCCAGCAGTGAGAATGGGTTAGCTAACTATGGCTACACCTTC,CASSENGLANYGYTF
TRBJ2-2,TRBV7-2,TRBD1,many,TGTGCCAGCAGCACACAGGGGGCCCTCAACACCGGGGAGCTGTTTTTT,CASSTQGALNTGELFF
TRBJ1-2,TRBV11-3,TRBD1,-,TGTGCCAGCAGCGGGACAGGGTTTAACTATGGCTACACCTTC,CASSGTGFNYGYTF
TRBJ2-5,TRBV5-1,TRBD2,-,TGCGCCAGCAGCTTGTACCCAGCGGGAGTTGAGACCCAGTACTTC,CASSLYPAGVETQYF
TRBJ1-1,TRBV7-9,-,-,TGTGCCAGCAGCTTAGGGAGGGGGACTCAAGAAGCTTTCTTT,CASSLGRGTQEAFF
TRBJ2-1,TRBV12-3/TRBV12-4,-,-,TGTGCCAGCAGCCGAGTCATGACGGGTGAGCAGTTCTTC,CASSRVMTGEQFF
TRBJ2-3,TRBV7-3,-,few,TGTGCCAGCAGCTTGTTTGGCAACACAGATACGCAGTATTTT,CASSLFGNTDTQYF
TRBJ2-1,TRBV7-9,-,many,TGTGCCAGCAGCTTATACTCGCTGGTCGATGAGCAGTTCTTC,CASSLYSLVDEQFF
TRBJ2-3,TRBV30,TRBD2,-,TGTGCCTGGAGTAGATCCGGGGGGGCCATCCAGACAGATACGCAGTATTTT,CAWSRSGGAIQTDTQYF
TRBJ1-5,TRBV20-1,-,many,TGCAGTGCTAGAGGGACCAGCAATCAGCCCCAGCATTTT,CSARGTSNQPQHF
TRBJ2-3,TRBV7-2,TRBD2,many,TGTGCCAGCAGCTCCGGTCTAGCGGGGGGCCCCGATACGCAGTATTTT,CASSSGLAGGPDTQYF
TRBJ2-1,TRBV7-9,-,few,TGTGCCAGCAGCCCTTCGCGTCTCTCCTACAATGAGCAGTTCTTC,CASSPSRLSYNEQFF
TRBJ2-5,TRBV7-9,-,few,TGTGCCAGCAGCGCACAGGGAAGAGAGACCCAGTACTTC,CASSAQGRETQYF
TRBJ2-7,TRBV5-1,-,-,TGCGCCAGCAGCTTGGGTCCCCCGGGGGCGGAAGACCTCTACGAGCAGTACTTC,CASSLGPPGAEDLYEQYF
TRBJ2-1,TRBV6-5,TRBD2,many,TGTGCCAGCAGAAGAATAGCGGGAAGGGGCAATGAGCAGTTCTTC,CASRRIAGRGNEQFF
TRBJ1-2,TRBV30,-,few,TGTGCCTGGAGTCTAGGGATTAACTATGGCTACACCTTC,CAWSLGINYGYTF
TRBJ2-7,TRBV10-3,TRBD1,few,TGTGCCATCAGTGACGGGACAGGGGTAGACGAGCAGTACTTC,CAISDGTGVDEQYF
TRBJ2-7,TRBV7-2,TRBD1,-,TGTGCCAGCAGACAGCCGGGACAGGAAGGGTTGGGCTACGAGCAGTACTTC,CASRQPGQEGLGYEQYF
TRBJ1-6,TRBV14,-,-,TGTGCCAGCAGCCAAGTAGCGGGGGACGGGAATTCACCCCTCCACTTT,CASSQVAGDGNSPLHF
TRBJ1-1,TRBV12-3/TRBV12-4,-,-,TGTGCCAGCAGTCTCCAGGGGAGAGCTGAAGCTTTCTTT,CASSLQGRAEAFF
TRBJ2-5,TRBV7-9,TRBD2,-,TGTGCCAGCAGTGACGGGACTAGCGGCGGTGAGACCCAGTACTTC,CASSDGTSGGETQYF
TRBJ2-2,TRBV7-8,TRBD1,many,TGTGCCAGCAGCGTTCGGGACAGTAACACCGGGGAGCTGTTTTTT,CASSVRDSNTGELFF
TRBJ2-7,TRBV10-3,TRBD1,few,TGTGCCATCAGCCAAGGGGACAGGGGGAACTACGAGCAGTACTTC,CAISQGDRGNYEQYF
TRBJ2-7,TRBV5-1,-,-,TGCGCCAGCAGCTTGGGGGACATCTCCTACGAGCAGTACTTC,CASSLGDISYEQYF
TRBJ1-5,TRBV7-3,TRBD1,-,TGTGCCAGCAGCCTACGGGGACAGGGGAGGGCCCTATATAGCAATCAGCCCCAGCATTTT,CASSLRGQGRALYSNQPQHF
TRBJ2-7,TRBV5-1,-,few,TGCGCCAGCAGCTTGGACGGACAAGGTTACGAGCAGTACTTC,CASSLDGQGYEQYF
TRBJ1-5,TRBV12-3/TRBV12-4,-,-,TGTGCCAGCAGTTTAGCCCCGGTCAATCAGCCCCAGCATTTT,CASSLAPVNQPQHF
TRBJ2-5,TRBV10-3,-,-,TGTGCCATCGGGGGCAGGGTAGGAGAGACCCAGTACTTC,CAIGGRVGETQYF
TRBJ2-1,TRBV7-2,-,few,TGTGCCAGCAGCCAAGGGGGGGGGCCCTACAATGAGCAGTTCTTC,CASSQGGGPYNEQFF
TRBJ2-3,TRBV3-1,-,few,TGTGCCAGCAGCCAGCGGGCTCCCTCCACAGATACGCAGTATTTT,CASSQRAPSTDTQYF
TRBJ1-1,TRBV5-1,-,few,TGCGCCAGCAGACAAGTGAACACTGAAGCTTTCTTT,CASRQVNTEAFF
TRBJ2-3,TRBV11-3,TRBD2,many,TGTGCCAGCAGCCATGGGACTAGCGGGACTGTGCAGTATTTT,CASSHGTSGTVQYF
TRBJ1-2,TRBV20-1,-,-,TGCAGTGCTCCTTCCCGGGGGGACCGGTACGGGGGCTACACCTTC,CSAPSRGDRYGGYTF
TRBJ2-4,TRBV11-2,-,few,TGTGCCAGCAGCTTAGGGGGTCTAACTCCAAGTCTCTTAGCCAAAAACATTCAGTACTTC,CASSLGGLTPSLLAKNIQYF
TRBJ2-5,TRBV6-6,TRBD1,many,TGTGCCAGCAGTCACGCCGGGACAGGGGCTCAAGAGACCCAGTACTTC,CASSHAGTGAQETQYF
TRBJ1-3,TRBV12-3/TRBV12-4,-,few,TGTGCCAGCAGTTTAGAGTCCTGGGCGAGAAACACCATATATTTT,CASSLESWARNTIYF
TRBJ2-3,TRBV12-3/TRBV12-4,-,few,TGTGCCAGCAGTTTTGAAAGCAAATTCACAGATACGCAGTATTTT,CASSFESKFTDTQYF
TRBJ2-3,TRBV7-2,-,-,TGTGCCAGCCTGCCAGGAGGGGCTCCAGATACGCAGTATTTT,CASLPGGAPDTQYF
TRBJ1-2,TRBV6-1,TRBD1,-,TGTGCCAGCAGTGCGACAGGGGGCGCCCTGGCTGGCTACACCTTC,CASSATGGALAGYTF
TRBJ2-5,TRBV6-2/TRBV6-3,TRBD1,few,TGTGCCAGCAGGCACCAGGGGGCGATTGTTGAGACCCAGTACTTC,CASRHQGAIVETQYF
TRBJ2-7,TRBV30,-,few,TGTGCCTGGACCCCGTTGTTAGGGGTCCACGAGCAGTACTTC,CAWTPLLGVHEQYF
TRBJ1-2,TRBV6-2/TRBV6-3,TRBD1,few,TGTGCCAGCACCCGTCCTGGACAGGGGCCACCTAACTATGGCTACACCTTC,CASTRPGQGPPNYGYTF
TRBJ2-1,TRBV11-3,-,many,TGTGCCAGCAGCTTAGGGACAGATTTCAAAAATGAGCAGTTCTTC,CASSLGTDFKNEQFF
TRBJ1-6,TRBV5-1,-,-,TGCGCCAGCAGCTTGGGGGGGGAAAATTCACCCCTCCACTTT,CASSLGGENSPLHF
TRBJ1-2,TRBV29-1,-,-,TGCAGCGTTTCATTTTATGGCTACACCTTC,CSVSFYGYTF
TRBJ1-5,TRBV12-3/TRBV12-4,-,many,TGTGCCAGCAGTTTAGACACGGGACGGATCAATCAGCCCCAGCATTTT,CASSLDTGRINQPQHF